This record covers a single T cell receptor (beta chain). The antigen is undetermined. This sample is drawn from a study of identical twins. Germline V gene sequence: CDR1 MNHNS, CDR2 SASEGT. With 1 base clipped from V and 2 bases from J, the junction kept 4 bases outside the gene matches. The CDR3 runs to 15 residues. Study results and limitations: A partial confounding effect on zero-insertion analyses could come from invariant MAIT and iNKT cells.

A single record per CDR3 protein comes from TCRdb applying MiXCR to the 5' RACE reads. The sample includes more than 400,000 distinct CDR3 sequences, roughly 15% of them seen just once. These data were also filed under a second study, of yellow fever vaccine responses in identical twins.

What was sequenced was CD4+ T cells sorted from blood. The origin of this receptor is a young woman in good health. The chain couples TRBV6-1 to TRBJ2-7; 8 bases match TRBD2. CDR3 DNA: TGTGCCAGCAGTGAAGGACTAGCGAGGACCTACGAGCAGTACGTC. Translation gives CASSEGLARTYEQYV.